The 22 T cell receptor beta chains in this list originate from one sample, sequenced in a study of shared clonotypes between healthy human individuals. Naive CD8 cells comprised CD45RO-negative, CCR7-positively selected cells, excluding terminally differentiated effector memory CD45RA+ cells. TCRdb keeps only in-frame clones here, not all; method: immunoSEQ multiplex PCR. The repertoire holds about 700,000 clones, with approximately 90% as singletons. Specimen: naive CD8+ T cells sorted from blood. Receptors were obtained from a man in his thirties or forties in good health.

This clone occurred once. The rearrangement uses TRBV28 and TRBJ1-5, with 7 nucleotides matching TRBD1. The V segment lost 0 bases and the J segment 5 bases; nucleotides outside the gene matches: 10. CDR1 MDHEN and CDR2 SYDVKM come from the germline V gene. The length of the CDR3 is 17 residues. In nucleotides, the CDR3 is TGTGCCAGCAGTTTATGGCGGACAGGCTCCCAGGATCAGCCCCAGCATTTT. Protein product: CASSLWRTGSQDQPQHF.

This chain connects TRBV7-9 to TRBJ2-7; TRBD1 matches 10 bases. Germline V gene sequence: CDR1 SEHNR, CDR2 FQNEAQ (reference sequence). Germline trimming cut 5 bases from V and 3 bases from J; bases unmatched to any gene: 16. The CDR3 runs 18 residues. The CDR3 DNA sequence: TGTGCCAGCAGCACCACCGAAATGTCAGGGACAGGGGACTACGAGCAGTACTTC. Translated, it gives CASSTTEMSGTGDYEQYF.

V is TRBV25-1 and J is TRBJ2-7; no reliable D call. Trimming took off 8 bases at V and 1 base at J, with 12 bases between the two ends. Germline assignment: CDR1 MGHDK and CDR2 SYGVNS. CDR3 length equals 13 residues. The DNA of the CDR3 is TGTGCCAGCGCCTCGACTCATTCCTACGAGCAGTACTTC. Residues: CASASTHSYEQYF.

The J gene is TRBJ2-7, the V gene TRBV9; TRBD1 aligns across 7 bases. Germline V CDR1 and CDR2: SGDLS, YYNGEE. CDR3 length equals 12 residues. The J segment lost 4 bases and the V segment lost 4 bases, leaving 2 bases of the junction unmatched. The CDR3 spells CASSTTGYEQYF. CDR3 DNA sequence: TGTGCCAGCAGCACGACAGGGTACGAGCAGTACTTC.

The chain carries TRBV10-3 and TRBJ1-4; 9 bases are shared with TRBD1. This CDR3 has 15 residues. V was clipped by 3 bases and J by 8 bases; unmatched bases: 7. Germline lookup yields CDR1 ENHRY and CDR2 SYGVKD. CDR3 residues: CAISDPGQGWEKLFF. CDR3 coding DNA: TGTGCCATCAGTGACCCGGGACAGGGATGGGAAAAACTGTTTTTT.

The gene calls are TRBV6-1 and TRBJ1-4; 7 bases agree with TRBD1. The germline V gene has CDR1 MNHNS and CDR2 SASEGT. V was clipped by 6 bases and J by 7 bases; unmatched bases: 5. CDR3 length equals 13 residues. The CDR3 sequence is CASSETGSEKLFF. As DNA, the CDR3 is TGTGCCAGCAGCGAGACAGGGAGTGAAAAACTGTTTTTT.

V gene TRBV27 combines with J gene TRBJ2-1, with TRBD2 matching over 13 bases. The CDR3 spans 16 residues. Germline values: CDR1 MNHEY, CDR2 SMNVEV (reference sequence). The V gene end was trimmed by 6 bases and the J gene end by 2 bases; junction bases not matched to a gene: 4. In DNA, the CDR3 is TGTGCCAGCAGCCGCGGGACTAGCGGGACCTACAATGAGCAGTTCTTC. This translates into CASSRGTSGTYNEQFF.

The chain carries TRBV29-1 and TRBJ2-5; 12 nucleotides agree with TRBD1. V was clipped by 7 bases and J by 5 bases; unmatched bases: 11. The germline V gene encodes CDR1 SQVTM and CDR2 ANQGSEA. The CDR3 consists of 15 residues. The CDR3 DNA reads as TGCAGCGCCTTTTTCGGGACAGGGGGCGGGGAGACCCAGTACTTC. This codes for CSAFFGTGGGETQYF.

V usage is TRBV19 and J usage is TRBJ2-7; D is unresolved. The length of the CDR3 is 13 residues. The V and J ends lost 7 bases and 4 bases respectively, with 14 bases between them. Germline V gene lookup returns CDR1 LNHDA and CDR2 SQIVND (reference sequence). CDR3 coding DNA: TGTGCCAGTACGGCGGCCCTCGGTTACGAGCAGTACTTC. This encodes CASTAALGYEQYF.

This clone has at least ten counts. The chain carries TRBV5-6 and TRBJ1-2; D perhaps matches TRBD1 (5 bases). The CDR3 spans 15 residues. CDR1 and CDR2 (germline): SGHDT, YYEEEE. The V end lost 4 bases, the J end lost 8 bases, and 21 bases lay between the germline ends. CDR3 nucleotide sequence: TGTGCCAGCAGCAATGGCGGGCCGCGGGGCGAGGGCTACACCTTC. Its protein is CASSNGGPRGEGYTF.

Concerning this clone: Other DNA sequences in this sample translate to the same CDR3. V usage is TRBV11-3 and J usage is TRBJ2-3, with D unresolved. The V gene lost 3 bases and the J gene lost 4 bases, with 5 bases spanning the gap. CDR1 and CDR2 (germline): SGHNT, YENEEA. The CDR3 extends over 12 amino acids. CDR3 region: CASSLGSDTQYF. The CDR3 DNA is TGTGCCAGCAGCTTGGGCTCAGATACGCAGTATTTT.

The rearrangement links TRBV7-8 to TRBJ1-4, with D possibly TRBD1 on 6 matching bases. The CDR3 has 16 amino acids. Trimming stripped 5 bases from V and 4 bases from J, with 17 bases between. The germline CDR1 and CDR2 sequences are SGHVS and FQNEAQ. Written as DNA, the CDR3 is TGTGCCAGCAGCGTAACCCTACAGGGACTTAATGAAAAACTGTTTTTT. Translated: CASSVTLQGLNEKLFF.

This clone was seen only a few times. V gene TRBV2 combines with J gene TRBJ2-5, with 11 nucleotides matching TRBD2. V was pared by 6 bases and J by 2 bases, with 2 bases of the junction left unmatched. The CDR3 sequence is 14 residues long. Germline values: CDR1 SNHLY, CDR2 FYNNEI. CDR3 sequence reads: CASRGLAVQETQYF. CDR3 DNA: TGTGCCAGCAGGGGACTAGCGGTGCAAGAGACCCAGTACTTC.

CDR3 sequence: CASSMGLADYRDTQYF. For the CDR3, the DNA is TGTGCCAGCAGCATGGGACTAGCGGACTACCGGGATACGCAGTATTTT. The J gene is TRBJ2-3, the V gene TRBV9; 11 bases fit TRBD2. The V and J ends lost 4 bases and 6 bases, in that order; junction bases with no gene match: 10. This CDR3 is 16 amino acids long. CDR1 and CDR2 from the germline V gene are SGDLS and YYNGEE.

The J gene is TRBJ1-2, the V gene TRBV27, with D possibly TRBD1 on 5 matching bases. The V end lost 10 bases, the J end lost 4 bases, and 13 bases lay between the germline ends. This CDR3 comprises 12 residues. CDR1 MNHEY and CDR2 SMNVEV come from the germline V gene (reference sequence). The CDR3: CATREGFYGYTF. Here the CDR3 DNA reads TGTGCCACCAGGGAAGGGTTCTATGGCTACACCTTC.

The V call is TRBV27, the J call TRBJ2-1; 7 bases fit TRBD1. There are 14 residues in the CDR3. Per germline, CDR1 MNHEY and CDR2 SMNVEV (reference sequence). V was clipped by 10 bases and J by 3 bases; unmatched bases: 9. CDR3 amino acids: CAIGDSSNYNEQFF. CDR3 sequence (DNA): TGTGCCATCGGGGACAGTTCAAACTACAATGAGCAGTTCTTC.

The chain uses TRBV7-2 and TRBJ2-5, with unresolved D. Germline values: CDR1 SGHTA, CDR2 FQGNSA. Trimming took off 5 bases at V and 3 bases at J, with 10 bases between the two ends. CDR3 size: 13 residues. CDR3 region: CASSLGPEETQYF. DNA for the CDR3: TGTGCCAGCAGCCTCGGACCCGAAGAGACCCAGTACTTC.

The chain joins TRBV11-2 to TRBJ1-4; D gene unclear. V was clipped by 4 bases and J by 4 bases, with 10 bases between them. In germline, CDR1 is SGHAT, CDR2 FQNNGV. There are 14 residues in the CDR3. CDR3 DNA: TGTGCCAGCAGCTATGAGAGCGTTAATGAAAAACTGTTTTTT. Translating it yields CASSYESVNEKLFF.

The chain has TRBV7-9 and TRBJ2-1, with 12 bases that match TRBD1. Looked up from germline, CDR1 is SEHNR and CDR2 is FQNEAQ (reference sequence). Trimming cost V 5 bases and J 10 bases; bases outside gene matches: 15. The CDR3 is made up of 17 amino acids. The CDR3 reads CASSPGTGGKNPWEQFF. CDR3 coding DNA: TGTGCCAGCAGCCCCGGGACAGGGGGCAAAAATCCGTGGGAGCAGTTCTTC.

V usage is TRBV7-2 and J usage is TRBJ2-1; weak D call: TRBD2 (6 bases). The V gene's germline CDR1 is SGHTA and CDR2 FQGNSA. Trimming left V 1 base short and J 5 bases short, with 18 bases between. The CDR3 is 17 amino acids. The CDR3 DNA sequence: TGTGCCAGCAGCTTAGGGATGTATGGGGGGTTGGACAATGAGCAGTTCTTC. This encodes CASSLGMYGGLDNEQFF.

This chain links TRBV10-3 with TRBJ2-2, with 8 bases matching TRBD1. The CDR3 covers 18 residues. Per the germline V gene, CDR1 is ENHRY and CDR2 is SYGVKD. J was trimmed by 3 bases and V by 0 bases; bases with no gene match: 9. The CDR3 DNA reads TGTGCCATCAGTGAGTCGAGGAGTGGACAGGGCGACACCGGGGAGCTGTTTTTT. Its protein product is CAISESRSGQGDTGELFF.

Turning to this clone: This CDR3 is also generated by other DNA sequences in the sample. The rearrangement joins TRBV27 to TRBJ2-7, with 11 bases aligning to TRBD1. The CDR3 length is 15 residues. Germline CDR1 MNHEY, CDR2 SMNVEV (reference sequence). The trim removed 3 bases at V and 3 bases at J, leaving 4 bases unmatched. The CDR3: CASSLSGTGGYEQYF. DNA of the CDR3: TGTGCCAGCAGTTTGTCCGGGACAGGGGGCTACGAGCAGTACTTC.